A selection of T cell receptor beta chains follows, all from one sample in a study of shared clonotypes between healthy human individuals. Repertoires were generated with immunoSEQ multiplex PCR, while TCRdb's copy carries only in-frame clones and drops some. This sample has about 530,000 clones, with 60% to 80% found just once. Sequenced input: PBMCs. The receptors were sampled from a woman aged 40 to 55 in good health. Some clones in this sample may be carry-over from other donors' samples. CDR3s include the opening cysteine and the closing phenylalanine or tryptophan. D genes are given only for firm matches. Not all rows give a size; the values are once, few, many and, for expanded clones, a class.

D: -; J: TRBJ2-1; V: TRBV18; size: -; length: 15; CDR3: CASSEIGSLPNEQFF; DNA: TGTGCCAGCTCAGAAATTGGGAGTTTACCCAATGAGCAGTTCTTC
D: -; J: TRBJ2-1; V: TRBV28; size: -; length: 12; CDR3: CASRSGESEQFF; DNA: TGTGCCAGCAGGTCTGGGGAAAGTGAGCAGTTCTTC
D: TRBD1; J: TRBJ2-7; V: TRBV19; size: -; length: 15; CDR3: CASSIGGAGGDEQYF; DNA: TGTGCCAGTAGTATTGGGGGCGCAGGGGGCGACGAGCAGTACTTC
D: -; J: TRBJ2-1; V: TRBV12-1; size: -; length: 12; CDR3: CASSSSSDEQFF; DNA: TGTGCCAGCAGCTCATCTAGCGATGAGCAGTTCTTC
D: -; J: TRBJ2-3; V: TRBV5-1; size: -; length: 13; CDR3: CASSSGSTDTQYF; DNA: TGCGCCAGCAGCTCAGGAAGCACAGATACGCAGTATTTT
D: TRBD2; J: TRBJ2-7; V: TRBV30; size: once; length: 14; CDR3: CAWSVFPSGNEQYF; DNA: TGTGCCTGGAGTGTATTCCCTAGCGGAAACGAGCAGTACTTC
D: TRBD2; J: TRBJ2-7; V: TRBV28; size: -; length: 14; CDR3: CASSLRERAYEQYF; DNA: TGTGCCAGCAGTTTGCGGGAGAGAGCCTACGAGCAGTACTTC
D: TRBD2; J: TRBJ2-7; V: TRBV2; size: -; length: 14; CDR3: CASALGLAGYEQYF; DNA: TGTGCCAGCGCCCTGGGGCTAGCGGGTTACGAGCAGTACTTC
D: -; J: TRBJ2-1; V: TRBV15; size: -; length: 16; CDR3: CATSRDGRYSYNEQFF; DNA: TGTGCCACCAGCAGAGATGGACGCTACTCCTACAATGAGCAGTTCTTC
D: TRBD1; J: TRBJ2-1; V: TRBV6-4; size: -; length: 17; CDR3: CASSPSDRAEFRNEQFF; DNA: TGTGCCAGCAGTCCTTCGGACAGGGCGGAATTTCGCAATGAGCAGTTCTTC
D: TRBD1; J: TRBJ2-7; V: TRBV6-4; size: few; length: 13; CDR3: CASSVDRGYEQYF; DNA: TGTGCCAGCAGTGTGGACAGGGGGTACGAGCAGTACTTC
D: TRBD1; J: TRBJ2-7; V: TRBV27; size: -; length: 14; CDR3: CASSLRDRAYEQYF; DNA: TGTGCCAGCAGTTTAAGGGACAGGGCCTACGAGCAGTACTTC
D: TRBD2; J: TRBJ2-7; V: TRBV7-2; size: -; length: 14; CDR3: CASSSTSDSYEQYF; DNA: TGTGCCAGCAGCAGTACTAGCGACTCCTACGAGCAGTACTTC
D: -; J: TRBJ2-1; V: TRBV27; size: -; length: 18; CDR3: CASSLRDFPPSSYNEQFF; DNA: TGTGCCAGCAGTTTAAGGGACTTCCCCCCGAGCTCCTACAATGAGCAGTTCTTC
D: TRBD1; J: TRBJ2-5; V: TRBV7-8; size: -; length: 16; CDR3: CASSRLVGQGKETQYF; DNA: TGTGCCAGCAGCCGTCTAGTGGGACAGGGGAAAGAGACCCAGTACTTC
D: -; J: TRBJ2-1; V: TRBV27; size: -; length: 14; CDR3: CATALASSYNEQFF; DNA: TGTGCCACCGCACTAGCAAGCTCCTACAATGAGCAGTTCTTC
D: TRBD1; J: TRBJ1-1; V: TRBV16; size: once; length: 13; CDR3: CASSQSRTGEAFF; DNA: TGTGCCAGCAGCCAATCCCGGACAGGGGAAGCTTTCTTT
D: -; J: TRBJ1-1; V: TRBV4-1; size: -; length: 14; CDR3: CASSQEGAGTEAFF; DNA: TGCGCCAGCAGCCAAGAGGGGGCGGGGACTGAAGCTTTCTTT
D: -; J: TRBJ2-1; V: TRBV15; size: -; length: 13; CDR3: CATSTLNGDEQFF; DNA: TGTGCCACCAGCACCTTAAACGGGGATGAGCAGTTCTTC
D: -; J: TRBJ2-7; V: TRBV6-1; size: -; length: 14; CDR3: CASSEGPSFYEQYF; DNA: TGTGCCAGCAGTGAAGGACCCTCCTTCTACGAGCAGTACTTC
D: TRBD2; J: TRBJ2-3; V: TRBV5-4; size: -; length: 16; CDR3: CASSPQLAGDTDTQYF; DNA: TGTGCCAGCAGCCCCCAACTAGCGGGAGACACAGATACGCAGTATTTT
D: TRBD1; J: TRBJ2-3; V: TRBV2; size: -; length: 13; CDR3: CARGPGGEDTQYF; DNA: TGTGCCAGGGGCCCAGGGGGAGAAGATACGCAGTATTTT
D: TRBD2; J: TRBJ2-1; V: TRBV5-4; size: -; length: 15; CDR3: CASSSTSGSGDEQFF; DNA: TGTGCCAGCAGCTCGACTAGCGGGAGCGGCGATGAGCAGTTCTTC
D: -; J: TRBJ2-7; V: TRBV18; size: -; length: 16; CDR3: CASSPPVPSAMTEQYF; DNA: TGTGCCAGCTCACCACCGGTCCCCTCGGCTATGACCGAGCAGTACTTC
D: -; J: TRBJ2-7; V: TRBV25-1; size: -; length: 14; CDR3: CASSSNGPAYEQYF; DNA: TGTGCCAGCAGTTCAAACGGACCTGCCTACGAGCAGTACTTC
D: TRBD1; J: TRBJ2-3; V: TRBV6-5; size: -; length: 14; CDR3: CASSAGTATDTQYF; DNA: TGTGCCAGCAGTGCCGGGACAGCCACAGATACGCAGTATTTT
D: -; J: TRBJ2-3; V: TRBV7-6; size: -; length: 14; CDR3: CASTRGVNTDTQYF; DNA: TGTGCCAGCACCAGGGGCGTGAACACAGATACGCAGTATTTT
D: TRBD1; J: TRBJ2-1; V: TRBV2; size: -; length: 14; CDR3: CASSLGQGRNEQFF; DNA: TGTGCCAGCAGTCTCGGACAGGGACGAAATGAGCAGTTCTTC
D: TRBD1; J: TRBJ2-3; V: TRBV7-2; size: -; length: 15; CDR3: CASSTRQGAVDTQYF; DNA: TGTGCCAGCAGCACACGACAGGGGGCGGTAGATACGCAGTATTTT
D: -; J: TRBJ1-1; V: TRBV7-3; size: once; length: 13; CDR3: CASSSRANTEAFF; DNA: TGTGCCAGCAGCTCCAGGGCAAACACTGAAGCTTTCTTT
D: TRBD2; J: TRBJ2-1; V: TRBV7-9; size: -; length: 16; CDR3: CASSQGLAGVIDEQFF; DNA: TGTGCCAGCAGCCAAGGACTAGCGGGAGTGATTGATGAGCAGTTCTTC
D: TRBD1; J: TRBJ2-7; V: TRBV30; size: -; length: 13; CDR3: CAFTDRVSYEQYF; DNA: TGTGCCTTTACGGACAGGGTCTCCTACGAGCAGTACTTC